This T cell receptor beta chain was captured in a study of T cells in localized non-small cell lung cancer. Study-wide findings and caveats: There was an association of higher blood T cell density with longer overall survival.

This CDR3 contains 13 residues. Germline CDR1 KGHSH, CDR2 LQKENI. V lost 0 bases and J lost 3, with 6 bases in between. Sequencing used immunoSEQ multiplex PCR; TCRdb keeps in-frame clones, though not all of them. The sample shows 15,000 to 25,000 clones, 80% to 95% of them seen only once. This clone came up once. Antigen: not known. The chain carries TRBV18 and TRBJ2-7; D ambiguous. The sequence was collected from a male donor at least 60 years old with stage I squamous cell lung carcinoma. The sequencing used peripheral blood, collected before any cancer treatment. CDR3 loop: CASSPPTHYEQYF. In DNA, the CDR3 is TGTGCCAGCTCACCACCCACTCACTACGAGCAGTACTTC.